The TCR beta chain described here comes from a study of CD8+CD57+ T cells in acquired aplastic anemia (dated by TCRdb to 2016 to 2019). About the full investigation: DNA extracted from sorted CD4+ and CD8+ cells had a mean of roughly 3 ug, with a range of roughly 0.2 to 27.4 ug. A CD8+CD57+ expansion meant a frequency higher than the mean frequency seen in healthy subjects.

Profiling of TCR beta VDJ combinations and CDR3 sequences used genomic DNA as the template. An Illumina HiSeq 2000 was the platform used for TCR repertoire sequencing. In the authors' own workflow: Repertoires were assessed using TRBV/TRBJ rearrangement plots, CDR3 size and DJ length profiles, and Simpson's diversity index. Whichever DNA sequence was most abundant in the deep sequencing data was defined as the immunodominant clone. CDR3 amino acid sequences were checked for sharing across subjects and were also compared against the VDJdb database and published repertoires. Using fastp at Q25 and MiXCR, TCRdb reprocessed the public reads and kept productive beta chains. CDR3 protein duplicates are merged, each entry listing the most common genes and DNA. The V and J calls and clone size are TCRdb's, not the authors'. The sample table contains approximately 170,000 distinct CDR3 sequences; only one count was recorded for more than 45% of them. Jointly, the top ten make up 3.2% of the sample.

What the research found in general, with its limitations: Twenty-nine CD8+ CDR3 sequences were found in both patients and controls but appeared to be highly expressed in patients and within the immunodominant clones of the patients. Patients and healthy controls showed no significant difference in CD8+ Simpson's diversity (P=0.060).

Remarks on this clonotype: Its antigen has not been determined. Per-nucleotide qualities are absent, and no much larger clonotype sits a single base away.

Flow cytometry had shown CD8+CD57+ cell expansion in the patients selected for sequencing. Every patient had a diagnosis of severe acquired aplastic anemia based on International Study of Aplastic Anemia and Agranulocytosis and Camitta criteria. No therapy had been received by the patients at the time of blood sampling. TCR repertoires of sorted CD4+ and CD8+ blood T cells from severe aplastic anemia patients and healthy subjects were deep-sequenced in the study. Patients were enrolled under clinicaltrials.gov protocols 00001620, 01623167, 00001397, 00071045, 00081523 and 00961064 in the USA. Ficoll-Paque density gradient centrifugation was used to isolate peripheral blood mononuclear cells. CD4+ and CD8+ T cells were sorted by FACS or magnetic beads before DNA extraction. The germline V gene (reference sequence) sets CDR1 to LNHDA and CDR2 to SQIVND. Including the terminal cysteine and phenylalanine, the CDR3 comprises 13 residues. Only the CDR3 region is kept as DNA, spanning 39 bases read in frame from base 1. V is reduced by 5 bases and J by 2 bases, leaving a spacing of 10 bases between them.

The sample consisted of sorted CD4+, CD8+, or CD8+CD57+ T cells (not recorded which) from PBMCs. The chain joins TRBV19 to TRBJ2-7; the D region possibly corresponds to TRBD1 (6 bases align). This receptor was obtained from a human donor with aplastic anemia. The DNA reads TGTGCCAGTAGTCGGACAGCCCCCTACGAGCAGTACTTC. It translates as CASSRTAPYEQYF.